This T cell receptor (beta chain) emerged from a study of blood T cell repertoires in COVID-19. Study-wide background: Spain, Italy and the United States supplied samples that represented acute and convalescent COVID-19. PBMCs, B-cell-depleted T cells, or T cells were the source of the cDNA or gDNA that made up the material.

CDR3 length: 13 residues. V trimming: 7 bases; J trimming: 6 bases; junction bases outside the gene matches: 8. Germline V gene lookup returns CDR1 SNHLY and CDR2 FYNNEI. In the authors' methods: Counts of nucleated cells, estimated from reference gene primer amplification, were obtained. Clones were sequenced by immunoSEQ multiplex PCR, and TCRdb holds only the in-frame ones, with some missing. V and J calls and clone size are those listed in that table; D and trimming were worked out from the DNA. The table records about 78,000 clones, about 88% of them present only once. The sequence derives from a man aged 65-85 years with active or convalescent COVID-19. The genes are TRBV2 and TRBJ1-2; TRBD1 agrees at 7 bases. Sequenced input: peripheral blood. The CDR3 protein is CASIRGASDGYTF. Written as DNA, the CDR3 is TGTGCCAGCATCAGGGGGGCAAGTGATGGCTACACCTTC. Complete variable domain (other parts from reference TRBV2 and TRBJ1-2): EPEVTQTPSHQVTQMGQEVILRCVPISNHLYFYWYRQILGQKVEFLVSFYNNEISEKSEIFDDQFSVERPDGSNFTLKIRSTKLEDSAMYFCASIRGASDGYTFGSGTRLTVV.